The clone carrying this T cell receptor (beta chain) appeared many times. This sample was taken from a study of regulatory T cells in long-lasting Graves disease. V shed 1 base and J shed 3 bases, with 16 bases lying between them. Germline values: CDR1 SEHNR, CDR2 FQNEAQ (reference sequence). The length of the CDR3 is 16 residues. In building TCR beta libraries, iRepertoire HTBI primers were used together with Arm-PCR of CDR3 regions. One entry per CDR3 protein, called by TCRdb with MiXCR from the multiplex PCR reads. The table shows roughly 500,000 distinct CDR3 sequences, with under 25% occurring only once. Time point noted: persistent/refractory GD, antithyroid drugs over 5 years with positive TRAb. TCR sequences were obtained from RNA taken from PBMCs.

The sequence derives from a female donor with Graves disease. The material was peripheral blood mononuclear cells (PBMCs), obtained when the disease was refractory, from a patient treated with antithyroid drugs. The chain employs TRBV7-9 and TRBJ2-7; no clear D. The CDR3 DNA reads as TGTGCCAGCAGCTTAGAACAGCCCCTTACCTACTACGAGCAGTACTTC. This gives the protein CASSLEQPLTYYEQYF.